This TCR beta chain was recovered during a study of cytomegalovirus exposure and HLA in healthy donors. CDR3 size: 16 residues. Germline V gene data show CDR1 as SGHAT and CDR2 as FQNNGV. J gave up 7 bases and V 6 bases, and 13 bases lay outside the gene matches. As concerns this clone: What it binds is unknown.

Study-wide points: A subsequent analysis found that TCR clusters from the first cohort also tended to co-occur in the 120 or so validation repertoires, with less than 95% of cluster scores above 0.

Assay used: immunoSEQ multiplex PCR; TCRdb lists only in-frame clones, some missing. The sample consists of 100,000 to 150,000 clones, about 96% of them appearing once. This chain joins TRBV11-2 and TRBJ2-1; 9 bases map to TRBD2. What was sequenced was PBMCs. This clonotype originated in a man younger than 35 in good health and CMV-seronegative. The CDR3 sequence: CASRHRLAEGGNEQFF. DNA of the CDR3: TGTGCCAGCAGACACCGACTAGCGGAAGGTGGAAATGAGCAGTTCTTC.